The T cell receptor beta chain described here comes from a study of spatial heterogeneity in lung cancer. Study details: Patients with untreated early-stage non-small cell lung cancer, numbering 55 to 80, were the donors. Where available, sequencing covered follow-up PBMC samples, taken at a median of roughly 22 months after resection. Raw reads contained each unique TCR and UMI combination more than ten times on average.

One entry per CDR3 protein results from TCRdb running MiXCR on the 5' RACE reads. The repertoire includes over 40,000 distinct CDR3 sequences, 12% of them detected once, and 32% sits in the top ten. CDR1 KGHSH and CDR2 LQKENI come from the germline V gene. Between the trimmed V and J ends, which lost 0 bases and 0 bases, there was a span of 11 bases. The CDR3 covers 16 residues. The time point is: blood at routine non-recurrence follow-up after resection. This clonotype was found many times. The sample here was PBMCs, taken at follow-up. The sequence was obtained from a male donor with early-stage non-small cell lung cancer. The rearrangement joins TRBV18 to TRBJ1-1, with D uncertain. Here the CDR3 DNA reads TGTGCCAGCTCACCACCGAGTCATGACATGAACACTGAAGCTTTCTTT. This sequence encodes CASSPPSHDMNTEAFF.